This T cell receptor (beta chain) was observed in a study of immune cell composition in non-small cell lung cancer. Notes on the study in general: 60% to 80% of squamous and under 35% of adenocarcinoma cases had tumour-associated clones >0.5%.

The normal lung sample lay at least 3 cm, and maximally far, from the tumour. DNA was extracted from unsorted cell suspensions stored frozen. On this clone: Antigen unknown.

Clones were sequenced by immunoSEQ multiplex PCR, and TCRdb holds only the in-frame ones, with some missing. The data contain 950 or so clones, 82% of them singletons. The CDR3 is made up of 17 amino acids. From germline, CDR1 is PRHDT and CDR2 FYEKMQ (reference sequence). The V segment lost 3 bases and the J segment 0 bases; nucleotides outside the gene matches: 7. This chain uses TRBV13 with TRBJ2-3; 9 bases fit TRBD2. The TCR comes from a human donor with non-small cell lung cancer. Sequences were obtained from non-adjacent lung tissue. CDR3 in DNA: TGTGCCAGCAGCTTGTTCCTAGCGGGGACTAGCACAGATACGCAGTATTTT. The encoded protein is CASSLFLAGTSTDTQYF.